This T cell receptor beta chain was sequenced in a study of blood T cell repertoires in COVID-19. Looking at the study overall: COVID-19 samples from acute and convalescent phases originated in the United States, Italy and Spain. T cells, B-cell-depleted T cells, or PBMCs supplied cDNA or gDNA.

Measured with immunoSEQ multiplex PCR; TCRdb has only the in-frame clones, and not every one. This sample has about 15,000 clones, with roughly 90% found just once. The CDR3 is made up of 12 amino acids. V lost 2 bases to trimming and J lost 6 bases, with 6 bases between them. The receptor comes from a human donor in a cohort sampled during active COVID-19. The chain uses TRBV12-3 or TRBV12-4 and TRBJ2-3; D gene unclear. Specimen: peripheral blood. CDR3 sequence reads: CASSLLRDTQYF. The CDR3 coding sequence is TGTGCCAGCAGTTTACTCAGGGATACGCAGTATTTT.